Included here is one T cell receptor beta chain sequence, with context. Which antigen it targets is not known. Base qualities were left out, and no much larger clone turns up one base away. The donors were limited-stage small-cell lung cancer patients whose surgical resection took place in Hangzhou, China, between about 2008 and 2021. All donors were treated with upfront surgery without preoperative chemotherapy or radiotherapy, and immunotherapy was not given to any donor before or after surgery. Each of the 20 or so patients in the sequenced cohort was a smoker or a heavy second-hand smoker. To represent spatial heterogeneity of the primary tumors, a grid approach was used to collect three regions from each tumor FFPE block. Tumor regions were macrodissected to enrich malignant cells, and only regions expected to yield at least 150 ng DNA were selected. The study used multi-region TCR-beta sequencing of resected limited-stage small-cell lung cancers together with tumor-adjacent lung tissue to characterize T cell repertoire heterogeneity. The AllPrep DNA/RNA FFPE Kit (Qiagen) was used to extract genomic DNA from the FFPE tissue.

The data belong to a study of T cells and copy number aberrations in small-cell lung cancer (dated by TCRdb to the early 2020s). Regarding the study in general: To relate T cell metrics to mutations and copy number aberrations, the same tumor regions underwent both TCR repertoire sequencing and whole-exome sequencing. Tumor TCR data were available for over 16 patients, and TCR data from both tumor and normal tissue were available for fewer than 15 patients.

TCR-beta CDR3 regions were amplified from genomic DNA with the immunoSEQ hsTCRB Kit using multiplexed V- and J-gene primers. Unique DNA barcodes were added in a second PCR, and the samples were pooled together with one negative control and one positive control. An Illumina MiSeq running a 150-cycle paired-end protocol was used to sequence the pooled TCR-beta libraries. The study's own analysis went as follows. Adaptive Biotechnologies processed the raw sequencing data and produced a report containing normalized, annotated TCR-beta repertoires. T-cell density was computed as TCR-beta templates normalized to usable DNA, which was estimated by amplifying housekeeping genes. Richness counted unique rearrangements, and clonality was defined as 1 minus Pielou's evenness. Three measures quantified intratumor TCR heterogeneity between regions: the Jaccard index, the Morisita overlap index, and the proportion of shared top-20 clonotypes. TCRdb's version of the immuneACCESS table is confined to in-frame rearrangements and falls short of the full clone set. An unresolved V gene accounts for under half of the shortfall where checked; the remainder is of unknown origin. V and J calls and clone size are copied from that table; D and trimming were computed from the DNA. The table for this sample lists around 6,500 clones; less than 85% of them were counted only once. Around 8.1% of the sample goes to the ten largest clones.

Reading the germline V gene gives CDR1 SGDLS and CDR2 YYNGEE. Including the terminal cysteine and phenylalanine, the CDR3 comprises 13 residues. Solely the CDR3 DNA is kept, with 39 bases framed from the first base. The V end loses 2 bases and the J end loses 7 bases, and a stretch of 10 bases separates them. The full study reports these points: All specimens consisted of formalin-fixed paraffin-embedded tissue, which is known to introduce sequencing artifacts. Tumors had lower T-cell density, richness and clonality than adjacent lung tissue, though the difference in density was not significant. The TCR repertoire was highly heterogeneous across regions: 79.9-97.7% of clones were restricted to a single region, a lower overlap than in localized NSCLC. Because surgical resection is uncommon in small-cell lung cancer, the study was limited by a small sample size, and the findings need validation. A negative correlation was found between higher copy number aberration burden and tumor T-cell density, richness and clonality.

The sequenced material came from tumor tissue. The chain links TRBV9 with TRBJ1-5; no D gene can be assigned with confidence. This TCR was recovered from a man aged 50-60 years with small cell lung cancer. The DNA sequence is as follows: TGTGCCAGCAGCGTCGGGGATGGCCAGCCCCAGCATTTT. Its protein is CASSVGDGQPQHF.